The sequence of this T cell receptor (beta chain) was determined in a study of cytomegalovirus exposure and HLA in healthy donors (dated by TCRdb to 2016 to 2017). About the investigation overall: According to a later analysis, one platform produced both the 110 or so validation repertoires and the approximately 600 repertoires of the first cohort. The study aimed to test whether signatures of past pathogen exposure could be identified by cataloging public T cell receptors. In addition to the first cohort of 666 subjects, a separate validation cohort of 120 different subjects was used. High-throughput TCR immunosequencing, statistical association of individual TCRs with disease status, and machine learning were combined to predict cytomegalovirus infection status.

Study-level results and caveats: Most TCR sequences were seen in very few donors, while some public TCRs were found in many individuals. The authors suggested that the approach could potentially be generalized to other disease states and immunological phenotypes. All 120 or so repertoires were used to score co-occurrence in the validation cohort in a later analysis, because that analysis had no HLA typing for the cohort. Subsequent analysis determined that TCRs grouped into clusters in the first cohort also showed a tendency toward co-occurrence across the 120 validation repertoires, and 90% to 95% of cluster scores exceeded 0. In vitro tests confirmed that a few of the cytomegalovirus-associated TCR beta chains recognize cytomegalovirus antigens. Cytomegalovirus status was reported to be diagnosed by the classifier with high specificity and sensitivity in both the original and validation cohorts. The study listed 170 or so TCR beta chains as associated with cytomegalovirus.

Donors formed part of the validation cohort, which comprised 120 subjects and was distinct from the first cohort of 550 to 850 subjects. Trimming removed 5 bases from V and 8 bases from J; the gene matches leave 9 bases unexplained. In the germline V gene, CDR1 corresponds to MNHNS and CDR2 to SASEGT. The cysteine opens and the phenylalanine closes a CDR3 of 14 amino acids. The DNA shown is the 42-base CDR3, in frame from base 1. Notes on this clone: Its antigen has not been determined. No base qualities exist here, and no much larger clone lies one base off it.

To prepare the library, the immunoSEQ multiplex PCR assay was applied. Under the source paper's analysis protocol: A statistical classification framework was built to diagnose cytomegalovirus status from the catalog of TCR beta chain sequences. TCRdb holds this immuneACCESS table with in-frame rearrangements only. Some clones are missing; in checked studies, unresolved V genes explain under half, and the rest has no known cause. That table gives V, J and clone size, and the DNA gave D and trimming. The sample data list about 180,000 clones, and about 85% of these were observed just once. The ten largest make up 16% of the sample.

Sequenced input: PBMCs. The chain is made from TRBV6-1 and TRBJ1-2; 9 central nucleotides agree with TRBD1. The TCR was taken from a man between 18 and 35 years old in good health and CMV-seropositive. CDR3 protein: CASSWTGDLYGYTF. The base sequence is TGTGCCAGCAGTTGGACAGGGGACCTTTACGGCTACACCTTC.